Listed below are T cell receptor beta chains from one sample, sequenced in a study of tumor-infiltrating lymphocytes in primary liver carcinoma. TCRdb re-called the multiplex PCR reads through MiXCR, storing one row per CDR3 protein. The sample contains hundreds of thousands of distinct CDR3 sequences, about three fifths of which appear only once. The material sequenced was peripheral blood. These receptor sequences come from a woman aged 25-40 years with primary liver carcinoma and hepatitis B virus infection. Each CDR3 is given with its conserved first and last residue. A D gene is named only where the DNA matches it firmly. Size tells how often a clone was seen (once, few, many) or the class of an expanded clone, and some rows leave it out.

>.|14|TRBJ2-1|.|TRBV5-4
TGTGCCAGCAGCACCGGAAACAGGAACAATGAGCAGTTCTTC
CASSTGNRNNEQFF
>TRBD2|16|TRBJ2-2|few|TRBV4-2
TGTGCCAGCAGCCAAGATGTGGGGGAGGGCGTCGGGGAGCTGTTTTTT
CASSQDVGEGVGELFF
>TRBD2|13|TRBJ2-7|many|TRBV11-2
TGTGCCAGCAACGGCTGGGGGGGTTACGAGCAGTACTTC
CASNGWGGYEQYF
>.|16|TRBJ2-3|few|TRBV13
TGTGCCAGCAGCTTAGGGGCCGGACTGACAAGAGATACGCAGTATTTT
CASSLGAGLTRDTQYF
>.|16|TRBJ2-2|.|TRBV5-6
TGTGCCAGCAGCTTCATTCGGGTGGTCGGCACCGGGGAGCTGTTTTTT
CASSFIRVVGTGELFF
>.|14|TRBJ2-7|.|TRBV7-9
TGTTCCAGCAGCAAAGCGGAGGGTTCCTACGAGCAGTACTTC
CSSSKAEGSYEQYF
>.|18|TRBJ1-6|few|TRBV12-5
TGTGCTAGTGGTTTGGATCAGGGGCGTCTAGGTATGGATTCACCCCTCCACTTT
CASGLDQGRLGMDSPLHF
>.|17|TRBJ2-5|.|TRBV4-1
TGCGCCAGCAGCCAAGGAGCGGGGACAGCGTTCCAAGAGACCCAGTACTTC
CASSQGAGTAFQETQYF
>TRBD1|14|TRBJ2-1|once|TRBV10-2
TGCGCCAGCCTAGGACAGGGTAGATATAATGAGCAGTTCTTC
CASLGQGRYNEQFF
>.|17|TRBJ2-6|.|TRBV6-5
TGTGCCAGCAGTTATGCGTACCTCCTCTCTGAGGCCAACGTCCTGACTTTC
CASSYAYLLSEANVLTF
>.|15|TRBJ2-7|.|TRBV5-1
TGCGCCAGCAGAATCCTGGAGGGCCGGGCCTACGAGCAGTACTTC
CASRILEGRAYEQYF
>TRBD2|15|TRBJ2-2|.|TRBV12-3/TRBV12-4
TGTGCCTGCATTCACGGACTAGCAAACACCGGGGAGCTGTTTTTT
CACIHGLANTGELFF
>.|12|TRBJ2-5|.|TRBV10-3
TGTGCCATCTCTGGGACATCGGAGACCCAGTACTTC
CAISGTSETQYF
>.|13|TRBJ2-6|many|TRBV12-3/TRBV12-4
TGTGCCAGCAGCTTAACTGGGGCCAACGTCCTGACTTTC
CASSLTGANVLTF
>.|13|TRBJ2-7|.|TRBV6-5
TGTGCCAGCATTTACGGGGCTCCGGGGGAGCAGTACTTC
CASIYGAPGEQYF
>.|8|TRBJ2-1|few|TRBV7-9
TGTGCCAGCAATGAGCAGTTCTTC
CASNEQFF
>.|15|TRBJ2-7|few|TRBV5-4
TGTGCCAGCAGCAGATCCGGGACGGCCGCCTACGAGCAGTACTTC
CASSRSGTAAYEQYF
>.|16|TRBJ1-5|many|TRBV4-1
TGCGCCAGCAGCCAAGAGGTGTGGGCCCGCGATCAGCCCCAGCATTTT
CASSQEVWARDQPQHF
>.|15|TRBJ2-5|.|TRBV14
TGTGCCAGCAGCCAAGATCTCCGAGGGGCGAAGACCCTGTACTTC
CASSQDLRGAKTLYF
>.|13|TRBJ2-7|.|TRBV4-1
TGCGCCAGCAGCCTCGACCAGGGCCTGGAGCAGTACTTC
CASSLDQGLEQYF
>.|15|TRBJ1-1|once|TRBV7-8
TGTGCCAGCAGGGGGGGTGTTTCTGTGAACACTGAAGCTTTCTTT
CASRGGVSVNTEAFF
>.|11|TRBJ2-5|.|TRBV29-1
TGCAGCGGCAGACTCGGAGAGACCCAGTATTTC
CSGRLGETQYF
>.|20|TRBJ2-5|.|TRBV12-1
TGTGCCAGCAGTTTGACTCGGGTTGGGACTAGCGGGGCCGCGAATGAGACCCAGTACTTC
CASSLTRVGTSGAANETQYF
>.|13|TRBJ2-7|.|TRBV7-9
TGTGCCAGCAGCTTTGGAAAGTCCTACGAGCAGTACTTC
CASSFGKSYEQYF
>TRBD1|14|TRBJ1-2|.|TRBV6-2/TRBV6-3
TGTGCCTGCAGCCGAGGACAGGGCAGCTATGGCTACACCTTC
CACSRGQGSYGYTF
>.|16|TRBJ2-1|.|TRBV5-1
TGCGCCAGCAGCCCCGAACCCCGGGGAGGTTACAATGGGCAGTTCTTC
CASSPEPRGGYNGQFF
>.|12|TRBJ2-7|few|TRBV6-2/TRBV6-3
TGTGCCAGCAGCAGAGTTACCTACGAGCAGTACTTC
CASSRVTYEQYF
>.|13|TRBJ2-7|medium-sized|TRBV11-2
TGTGCCAGCAGCTTAGTTGTCTCCTACGAGCAGTACTTC
CASSLVVSYEQYF
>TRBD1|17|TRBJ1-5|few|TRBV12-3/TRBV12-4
TGTGCCAGCAGTTTTGGGGACAGGGGAGGGGGAAATCAGCCCCAGCATTTT
CASSFGDRGGGNQPQHF
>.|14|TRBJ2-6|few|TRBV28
TGTGCCAGCAGTCACTCCCTTGAGGCCAACGTCCTGACTTTC
CASSHSLEANVLTF
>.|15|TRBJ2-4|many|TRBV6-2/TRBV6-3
TGTGCCAGCAGTTACGGTGGACTGATTAGAAACATTCAGTACTTC
CASSYGGLIRNIQYF
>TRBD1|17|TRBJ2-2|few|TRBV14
TGTGCCAGCAGCCAAGCGACAGGGGTGAGGATCACCGGGGAGCTGTTTTTT
CASSQATGVRITGELFF
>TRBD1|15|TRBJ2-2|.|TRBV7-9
TGTGTCAGCAGCTTCGGGACAGGACCCACCGGGGAGCTGTTTTTT
CVSSFGTGPTGELFF
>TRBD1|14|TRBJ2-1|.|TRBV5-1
TGCGCCAGCAGCTTCGGACAGGGGGGTGATGAGCAGTTCTTC
CASSFGQGGDEQFF
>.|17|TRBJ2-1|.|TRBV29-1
TGCAGTGTTGTTATGGCCCAGGCGGCCCTGGGGAACAATGTGCAGTTCTTC
CSVVMAQAALGNNVQFF
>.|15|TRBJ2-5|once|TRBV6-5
TGTACCAGCGGTTACTCTGGAGGCCATCGGGAGACCCAGTACTTC
CTSGYSGGHRETQYF
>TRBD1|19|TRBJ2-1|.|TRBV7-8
TGTGCCAGCAGCTTAGCTAGGTTGTGGAGACAGGGGATAGGGAATAAGCAGTTCTTC
CASSLARLWRQGIGNKQFF
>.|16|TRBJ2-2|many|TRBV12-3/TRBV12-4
TGTGCCAGCAGTTTAAGGGGGGAGGGCAGCACCGGGGAGCTGTTTTTT
CASSLRGEGSTGELFF
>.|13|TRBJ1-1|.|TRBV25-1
TGTGCCAGCAGTGAAAAGGGTGACACTGAAGCTTTCTTT
CASSEKGDTEAFF
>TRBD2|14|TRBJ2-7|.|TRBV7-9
TGTGCCAGCAGCTTAAGGACTAGCGGATACGAGCAGTACTTC
CASSLRTSGYEQYF
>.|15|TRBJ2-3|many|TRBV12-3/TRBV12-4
TGTGCCAGCAGGAAAAGCGGTAGACTCACAGATACGCAGTATTTT
CASRKSGRLTDTQYF
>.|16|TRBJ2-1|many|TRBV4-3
TGCGCCAGCAGCCAAGAGGACCAACTGGCCTACAATGAGCAGTTCTTC
CASSQEDQLAYNEQFF
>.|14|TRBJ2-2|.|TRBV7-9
TGTGCCAGTCGTATGGCTACCTACCAGGGGGAGCTGTTTTTT
CASRMATYQGELFF
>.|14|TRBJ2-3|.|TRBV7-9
TGTGCCAGCACCAATGGTGTGCGGCGGAGCACGCAGTATTTT
CASTNGVRRSTQYF
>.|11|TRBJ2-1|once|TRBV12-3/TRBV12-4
TGTGCCAGCAGCTTCGCCGATGAGCAGTTCTTC
CASSFADEQFF
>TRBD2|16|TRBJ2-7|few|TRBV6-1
TGTGCCAGCAACGAGATGGGCCGAGCGGGGGCCTACGAGCAGTACTTC
CASNEMGRAGAYEQYF
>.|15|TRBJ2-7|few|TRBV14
TGTGCCAGCAGCCAAGGGGCGGGGAGCTCCTACGAGCAGTACTTC
CASSQGAGSSYEQYF
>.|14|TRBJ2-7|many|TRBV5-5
TGTGCCAGCAGCGAGGAACGGGTAGCCTACGAGCAGTACTTC
CASSEERVAYEQYF
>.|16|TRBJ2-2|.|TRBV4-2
TGTGCCAGCATCCAATTCGGACAATCGAACACCGGGGAGTTGTTTTTT
CASIQFGQSNTGELFF
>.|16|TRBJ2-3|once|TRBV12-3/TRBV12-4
TGTGCCAGCAGTTTAAGGAGTGTGAGGGGAGGAGATACGCAGTATTTT
CASSLRSVRGGDTQYF
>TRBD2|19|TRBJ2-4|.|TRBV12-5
TGTGCTAGTGATTTCCTCGGACTAGCGGGAGGCCTAGCCAAAAACATTCAGTACTTC
CASDFLGLAGGLAKNIQYF
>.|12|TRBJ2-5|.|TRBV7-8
TGTGCTAGCAGCTTAGATTTTGCTATCCAGTACTTC
CASSLDFAIQYF
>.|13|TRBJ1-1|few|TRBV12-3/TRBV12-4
TGTGCCAGCAGCTTATACCCGGGCACTGAAGCTTTCTTT
CASSLYPGTEAFF
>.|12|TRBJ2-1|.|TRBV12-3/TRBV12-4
TGTGCCAGCGAACGGACCGCGGGTGAGCAGTTCTTC
CASERTAGEQFF
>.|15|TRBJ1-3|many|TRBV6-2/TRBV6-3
TGTGCCAGCAGTCCACGACTCGGCTCTGGAAACACCATATATTTT
CASSPRLGSGNTIYF
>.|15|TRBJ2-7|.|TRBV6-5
TGTGCCAGCAGTTACGGGCCAGTGAGAACCTACGAGCAGTACTTC
CASSYGPVRTYEQYF
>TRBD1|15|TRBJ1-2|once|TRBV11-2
TGTGCTAGCAGCATCATGGTCGGGACAGGGGACGGCTACACCTTC
CASSIMVGTGDGYTF
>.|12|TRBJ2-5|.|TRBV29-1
TGCAGCGGTTCGACAACCCCAGAGACCCTGTACTTC
CSGSTTPETLYF
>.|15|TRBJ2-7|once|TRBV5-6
TGTGCCAGCAGCTTTATCCCGGGAGACCTCTACGAGCAGTACTTC
CASSFIPGDLYEQYF
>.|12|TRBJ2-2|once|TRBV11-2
TGCGTCAGCAGCTTAGCTGCCGGGGAGCTGTTTTTT
CVSSLAAGELFF